The next 15 T cell receptor beta chains were all read from a single sample in a study of blood T cell repertoires in COVID-19 (dated by TCRdb to about 2020). To prepare the library, the immunoSEQ multiplex PCR assay was applied. TCRdb provides this immuneACCESS table in a form limited to in-frame rearrangements. Some clones are lacking; in checked studies, under half of them reflect an unresolved V gene, and why the rest are absent is not known. This sample holds about 280,000 clones; roughly 86% were observed only once. The ten biggest clones cover under 2.5% of the sample. Sequencing was done on a sample of PBMCs or T cells enriched from blood (not recorded which). Receptors were obtained from a woman aged 60-75 years who had recovered from COVID-19.

The J gene is TRBJ2-1, the V gene TRBV12-3 or TRBV12-4; 8 bases agree with TRBD1. V gave up 2 bases and J gave up 9 bases; unmatched junction bases: 3. This CDR3 spans 13 amino acids. In DNA form, the CDR3 reads TGTGCCAGCAGTTTACAGGGGGCGGGTGAGCAGTTCTTC. Protein: CASSLQGAGEQFF.

The J gene is TRBJ2-3, the V gene TRBV5-1; the match to TRBD2 covers 12 bases. Germline trimming cut 3 bases from V and 4 bases from J; bases unmatched to any gene: 3. CDR3 length: 15 residues. The V gene's germline CDR1 is SGHRS and CDR2 YFSETQ. The CDR3 protein is CASSSSGGAPDTQYF. The CDR3, as DNA: TGCGCCAGCAGCTCTAGCGGGGGGGCCCCAGATACGCAGTATTTT. The complete variable domain, with remaining parts taken from reference TRBV5-1 and TRBJ2-3, reads KAGVTQTPRYLIKTRGQQVTLSCSPISGHRSVSWYQQTPGQGLQFLFEYFSETQRNKGNFPGRFSGRQFSNSRSEMNVSTLELGDSALYLCASSSSGGAPDTQYFGPGTRLTVL.

V usage is TRBV12-3 or TRBV12-4 and J usage is TRBJ1-6; D remains unclear. The CDR3 has 13 residues. The germline V and J ends were trimmed by 2 bases and 10 bases, with 9 bases remaining between them. The CDR3 protein is CASSLSRNSPLHF. The CDR3 DNA reads as TGTGCCAGCAGTTTATCGAGGAACTCACCCCTCCACTTT.

The chain has TRBV4-1 and TRBJ1-5; D is unclear. Germline V lookup: CDR1 MGHRA, CDR2 YSYEKL. The CDR3 has 13 amino acids. Trimming stripped 3 bases from V and 0 bases from J, with 3 bases between. The CDR3 region is CASSHYSNQPQHF. The CDR3 region has the DNA TGCGCCAGCAGCCACTATAGCAATCAGCCCCAGCATTTT.

Note on this clone: Other DNA sequences in this specimen translate into the identical CDR3. The chain links TRBV5-1 to TRBJ2-5, with 8 bases aligning to TRBD2. The length of the CDR3 is 13 residues. Germline V gene sequence: CDR1 SGHRS, CDR2 YFSETQ. V was clipped by 4 bases and J by 5 bases; unmatched bases: 4. The CDR3 loop reads CASSLGLGETQYF. DNA of the CDR3: TGCGCCAGCAGCCTGGGACTAGGGGAGACCCAGTACTTC.

The chain recombines TRBV28 with TRBJ2-7; unclear D gene. This CDR3 is built from 14 residues. The germline CDR1 and CDR2 sequences are MDHEN and SYDVKM. Between the trimmed V and J ends, which lost 2 bases and 4 bases, there was a span of 12 bases. CDR3 in amino acids: CASSLRQARYEQYF. The CDR3 bases are TGTGCCAGCAGTTTACGCCAGGCAAGGTACGAGCAGTACTTC. Full variable domain (outside the CDR3, taken from reference TRBV28 and TRBJ2-7): DVKVTQSSRYLVKRTGEKVFLECVQDMDHENMFWYRQDPGLGLRLIYFSYDVKMKEKGDIPEGYSVSREKKERFSLILESASTNQTSMYLCASSLRQARYEQYFGPGTRLTVT.

V gene TRBV4-1 combines with J gene TRBJ2-1; TRBD2 aligns across 7 bases. V lost 4 bases, J lost 9 bases, and 27 bases stayed unmatched. The CDR3 contains 20 residues. Germline loops: CDR1 MGHRA, CDR2 YSYEKL. Here the CDR3 DNA reads TGCGCCAGCAGCCCTCGAAGAGCCGGAAGTGGGAGCGGGATACTGGGTGAGCAGTTCTTC. Protein product: CASSPRRAGSGSGILGEQFF.

The CDR3 reads CASSYGLSRFSYEQYF. The CDR3 DNA is TGTGCCAGCAGTTACGGACTTTCACGATTCTCCTACGAGCAGTACTTC. The chain recombines TRBV7-8 with TRBJ2-7, with a possible D match to TRBD2 (5 bases). V was cut by 6 bases and J by 0 bases, with 18 bases left in between. The V gene's germline CDR1 is SGHVS and CDR2 FQNEAQ. The CDR3 is made up of 16 amino acids.

The chain links TRBV2 to TRBJ2-1; the D is unclear. The CDR3 is 11 amino acids. Germline values: CDR1 SNHLY, CDR2 FYNNEI. The V end was cut by 10 bases, the J end by 7 bases, with 11 bases between. CDR3 loop: CATYTRNEQFF. The CDR3 nucleotides read TGTGCCACCTATACCAGGAATGAGCAGTTCTTC.

This sequence joins TRBV28 and TRBJ1-2; D perhaps matches TRBD1 (5 bases). Deletions cut 7 bases from V and 7 bases from J, with 22 bases between. CDR1 is MDHEN and CDR2 is SYDVKM in the germline V gene. The CDR3 has 15 amino acids. The CDR3 coding sequence is TGTGCCAGCACCGCTGGGGCAGGGTTAAGAAGTGGCTACACCTTC. Translating it yields CASTAGAGLRSGYTF.

The chain carries TRBV19 and TRBJ1-4; 11 nucleotides align to TRBD1. Germline V CDR1 and CDR2: LNHDA, SQIVND (reference sequence). The CDR3 extends over 14 amino acids. V shed 5 bases, J shed 8 bases, and the junction held 4 bases outside the gene matches. The CDR3 coding sequence is TGTGCCAGTAGTCAGGACAGGGGGCGAGAAAAACTGTTTTTT. Its protein is CASSQDRGREKLFF. Full variable domain (remainder filled in from reference TRBV19 and TRBJ1-4): DGGITQSPKYLFRKEGQNVTLSCEQNLNHDAMYWYRQDPGQGLRLIYYSQIVNDFQKGDIAEGYSVSREKKESFPLTVTSAQKNPTAFYLCASSQDRGREKLFFGSGTQLSVL.

CDR3 bases: TGTGCCAGCAGCGCCCTAGAGGTGGACACTGAAGCTTTCTTT. Translated: CASSALEVDTEAFF. This rearrangement joins TRBV9 to TRBJ1-1; D is undetermined. This CDR3 is 14 amino acids long. The V end lost 3 bases, the J end lost 3 bases, and 12 bases lay between the germline ends. CDR1 SGDLS and CDR2 YYNGEE come from the germline V gene.

The chain has TRBV27 and TRBJ2-7; D uncertain. Per germline, CDR1 MNHEY and CDR2 SMNVEV (reference sequence). The CDR3 runs 13 residues. The ends were cut back, 4 bases at V and 2 bases at J, with 9 bases in the middle. CDR3 nucleotide sequence: TGTGCCAGCAGTTACGACTCCGCCTACGAGCAGTACTTC. Residues: CASSYDSAYEQYF.

The V gene is TRBV12-3 or TRBV12-4, the J gene TRBJ2-5; D call uncertain. This CDR3 has 12 residues. V gave up 3 bases and J gave up 2 bases, with 4 bases separating them. CDR3 residues: CASSFLQETQYF. DNA of the CDR3: TGTGCCAGCAGTTTTCTGCAAGAGACCCAGTACTTC.

The chain carries TRBV7-3 and TRBJ2-1; 11 positions agree with TRBD2. The V gene's germline CDR1 is SGHTA and CDR2 FQGTGA. The CDR3 is 16 residues long. V lost 3 bases to trimming and J lost 4 bases; unmatched junction nucleotides: 5. The CDR3 DNA reads as TGTGCCAGCAGCTTCCTAGCGGGGGGTCGGTACAATGAGCAGTTCTTC. Its translation is CASSFLAGGRYNEQFF.